This TCR beta chain was sequenced in a study of post-analysis software for immune sequencing data. This clonotype has more than one count but fewer than ten. As yet, its antigen is unknown. Germline assignment: CDR1 LGHDT and CDR2 YNNKEL (reference sequence). Trimming shortened V by 2 bases and J by 4 bases, and 11 bases separated the two germline ends. The CDR3 has 14 amino acids. The study's findings and limits: A handful of TRBV segments were significantly more frequent in patients than in controls. TRBV5-6, TRBV5-1 and TRBV20-1 were among these segments. Versus controls, multiple sclerosis patients showed significantly lower diversity (normalized Chao1). Strong co-clustering by F measure was seen for same-batch samples.

Unique molecular identifiers were built into the TCR beta cDNA libraries. The yield from roughly 1 to 10 million T cells was around 500,000 cDNA molecules in total. TCRdb passed the PCR reads through MiXCR, listing each CDR3 protein once. Of 700,000 to 800,000 distinct CDR3 sequences in the sample, about 32% were seen once. The chain carries TRBV3-1 and TRBJ1-2, with D unresolved. This sequence was found in a girl aged 5 to 17 with multiple sclerosis. The sequencing sample was made of blood. CDR3 nucleotides: TGTGCCAGCAGCCAAACGGTCAGCGCCTATGGCTACACCTTC. It codes for CASSQTVSAYGYTF.